These 16 T cell receptor beta chains came from one sample sequenced in a study of response to subunit inactivated influenza vaccine. Each CDR3 protein gets one entry after TCRdb re-called the RT-PCR reads with MiXCR. In the table there are about 300,000 distinct CDR3 sequences, approximately 21% of which are singletons. Sequenced material: PBMCs from blood, taken approximately 20 months after vaccination. These receptors came from a man in his fifties or sixties who received an inactivated influenza vaccine.

This chain links TRBV5-1 with TRBJ2-3; perhaps D is TRBD1 or TRBD2 (5 bases each). The CDR3 totals 15 residues. V dropped 4 bases and J dropped 0 bases, with 12 bases sitting between them. CDR1 is SGHRS, CDR2 YFSETQ, per germline. CDR3 protein: CASSGGDGSTDTQYF. DNA for the CDR3: TGCGCCAGCAGCGGTGGGGACGGAAGCACAGATACGCAGTATTTT. Full variable domain (remainder filled in from reference TRBV5-1 and TRBJ2-3): KAGVTQTPRYLIKTRGQQVTLSCSPISGHRSVSWYQQTPGQGLQFLFEYFSETQRNKGNFPGRFSGRQFSNSRSEMNVSTLELGDSALYLCASSGGDGSTDTQYFGPGTRLTVL.

This clonotype was seen many times. This sequence joins TRBV14 and TRBJ2-7; D is undetermined. V was pared by 3 bases and J by 7 bases, with 7 bases between. The CDR3 runs to 11 residues. Germline-derived CDR1 and CDR2 are SGHDN and FVKESK. For the CDR3, the DNA is TGTGCCAGCAGCCAGGTGGGAGAGCAGTACTTC. Its translation is CASSQVGEQYF.

This clonotype came up a few times. The chain has TRBV5-1 and TRBJ2-1, with TRBD2 matching over 11 bases. The CDR3 consists of 16 residues. Germline V gene data show CDR1 as SGHRS and CDR2 as YFSETQ. J lost 5 bases, V lost 4 bases, and 8 bases had no gene match. The CDR3 here is CASSDTSGGPHNEQFF. The CDR3 DNA reads as TGCGCCAGCAGCGATACTAGCGGGGGACCCCACAATGAGCAGTTCTTC.

The chain couples TRBV20-1 to TRBJ1-2; the D gene is possibly TRBD1 (6 bases). This CDR3 comprises 15 residues. Germline CDR1 is DFQATT and CDR2 is SNEGSKA (reference sequence). Trimming cost V 2 bases and J 4 bases, with 17 bases left between them. CDR3 amino acids: CSARPPGTNPYGYTF. In DNA, the CDR3 is TGCAGTGCTAGACCTCCCGGGACAAACCCCTATGGCTACACCTTC.

This clonotype was detected only a few times. V and J are TRBV5-5 and TRBJ1-2; D gene unclear. Germline V gene lookup returns CDR1 SGHKS and CDR2 YYEKEE (reference sequence). The CDR3 consists of 13 residues. V shed 0 bases and J shed 8 bases, with 11 bases lying between them. In nucleotides, the CDR3 is TGTGCCAGCAGCTTGGCCGCAGTGGAAGGCTACACCTTC. This encodes CASSLAAVEGYTF.

The gene calls are TRBV18 and TRBJ2-7, with 11 bases fitting TRBD1. This CDR3 comprises 16 residues. Germline loops: CDR1 KGHSH, CDR2 LQKENI. The V gene end was trimmed by 4 bases and the J gene end by 4 bases; junction bases not matched to a gene: 9. The CDR3: CASSLTSGTGGYEQYF. The CDR3 DNA sequence: TGTGCCAGCTCACTTACCTCCGGGACAGGGGGTTACGAGCAGTACTTC. The whole variable domain, remainder taken from reference TRBV18 and TRBJ2-7, is NAGVMQNPRHLVRRRGQEARLRCSPMKGHSHVYWYRQLPEEGLKFMVYLQKENIIDESGMPKERFSAEFPKEGPSILRIQQVVRGDSAAYFCASSLTSGTGGYEQYFGPGTRLTVT.

This clonotype was counted many times. V usage is TRBV12-3 or TRBV12-4 and J usage is TRBJ1-1; TRBD1 aligns across 9 bases. This CDR3 has 15 amino acids. After removal of 4 bases from V and 6 bases from J, the junction contained 9 bases not matched to a gene. This CDR3 reads CASSSALTGGAEAFF. In DNA form, the CDR3 reads TGTGCCAGCAGTTCTGCCCTGACAGGGGGTGCTGAAGCTTTCTTT.

This clonotype was seen more than once but under ten times. J is TRBJ1-1 and V is TRBV6-2 or TRBV6-3; D possibly corresponds to TRBD1 (6 bases). The length of the CDR3 is 14 residues. Germline V gene lookup returns CDR1 MNHEY and CDR2 SVGEGT. V dropped 6 bases and J dropped 4 bases, with 15 bases sitting between them. CDR3: CASRPGGGPTEAFF. The CDR3 DNA reads TGTGCCAGCAGGCCCGGTGGGGGGCCCACTGAAGCTTTCTTT.

The chain carries TRBV24-1 and TRBJ2-1; 7 bases align to TRBD1. The V segment lost 4 bases and the J segment 0 bases; nucleotides outside the gene matches: 5. The CDR3 totals 16 residues. Germline V CDR1 and CDR2: KGHDR, SFDVKD. The CDR3 sequence is CATSERQGTSYNEQFF. CDR3 DNA sequence: TGTGCCACCAGTGAGCGACAGGGAACCTCCTACAATGAGCAGTTCTTC.

This clonotype was detected only a few times. This chain connects TRBV7-9 to TRBJ1-2; 9 positions match TRBD1. This CDR3 has 14 residues. Germline assignment: CDR1 SEHNR and CDR2 FQNEAQ (reference sequence). V lost 4 bases, J lost 2 bases, and 2 bases stayed unmatched. The chain's CDR3 is CASSYGQGNYGYTF. CDR3 nucleotides: TGTGCCAGCAGCTACGGACAGGGGAACTATGGCTACACCTTC.

The chain combines TRBV9 with TRBJ2-3, with TRBD1 as a possible D gene (5 bases). Germline lookup yields CDR1 SGDLS and CDR2 YYNGEE. V shed 1 base and J shed 4 bases, with 10 bases lying between them. The CDR3 sequence is 14 residues long. CDR3: CASSVNVGPDTQYF. In DNA form, the CDR3 reads TGTGCCAGCAGCGTAAACGTGGGGCCAGATACGCAGTATTTT.

This clonotype was counted at least ten times. The V call is TRBV12-3 or TRBV12-4, the J call TRBJ1-2; 7 positions agree with TRBD1. This CDR3 is 16 amino acids long. The trim removed 6 bases at V and 0 bases at J, leaving 10 bases unmatched. In DNA, the CDR3 is TGTGCCAGCAGCTCCCAGTTCGGGACAGCTAACTATGGCTACACCTTC. It encodes CASSSQFGTANYGYTF.

The chain recombines TRBV7-6 with TRBJ2-2; 11 positions agree with TRBD2. This CDR3 has 18 residues. Germline V gives CDR1 SGHVS, CDR2 FNYEAQ. V was pared by 1 base and J by 2 bases, with 6 bases of the junction left unmatched. The CDR3: CASSLGSSGRTNTGELFF. The DNA for the CDR3 is TGTGCCAGCAGCTTAGGATCTAGCGGGAGGACCAACACCGGGGAGCTGTTTTTT.

Concerning this clonotype itself: Just one base apart from a much larger clone, this may be a read error. This chain links TRBV7-6 with TRBJ2-3; 8 nucleotides align to TRBD2. Germline loops: CDR1 SGHVS, CDR2 FNYEAQ. The CDR3 spans 16 residues. CDR3 coding DNA: TGTACCAGCAGCACAGCGGGACTAGTCGCGACAGATACGCAGTATTTT. It specifies CTSSTAGLVATDTQYF.

This clonotype was picked up a small number of times. J is TRBJ1-2 and V is TRBV28; D may be TRBD1 (5 bases). There are 13 residues in the CDR3. Germline CDR1 MDHEN, CDR2 SYDVKM. The ends were cut back, 4 bases at V and 8 bases at J, with 14 bases in the middle. The CDR3, as DNA: TGTGCCAGCAGTTCCTCTGGGGCTGGGGGCTACACCTTC. Translating it yields CASSSSGAGGYTF.

This clonotype has more than one count but fewer than ten. The chain has TRBV29-1 and TRBJ1-5; D is unclear. The CDR3 covers 12 residues. The V gene's germline CDR1 is SQVTM and CDR2 ANQGSEA. V was shortened by 6 bases and J by 2 bases, with 8 bases between the two germline ends. As DNA, the CDR3 is TGCAGCGTGCAATTGGGCAATCAGCCCCAGCATTTT. This codes for CSVQLGNQPQHF.